In this sample, the clone carrying this TCR beta chain turned up many times. Its matching antigen is unknown. The sample belongs to a study of T-cell reconstitution after alpha-beta-depleted transplantation in children. CDR1 and CDR2 (germline): SGHAT, FQNNGV. J lost 5 bases, V lost 2 bases, and 15 bases had no gene match. This CDR3 is 18 amino acids long. As it was prepared, the TCRbeta library received unique molecular identifiers. TCRdb itself ran the PCR reads through MiXCR, one entry per CDR3 protein. The profile shows 450,000 to 600,000 distinct CDR3 sequences, 10% to 15% of them singletons. Study-level findings and limits: Several patients had high TCRbeta diversity at day 60; it came from surviving recipient T cells and thymic progenitors.

The chain combines TRBV11-2 with TRBJ2-5, with 9 bases that match TRBD1. This specimen was PBMCs, mostly from graft donor cells, taken 360 days after TCRalphabeta/CD19-depleted stem cell transplant. The receptor comes from a male patient younger than 18 who had a stem cell transplant for acute myeloid leukemia, so the T cells may come from the graft donor. As DNA, the CDR3 is TGTGCCAGCAGCTTATTGTTTATCTGGACAGGGGTCGGGGAGACCCAGTACTTC. It is translated as CASSLLFIWTGVGETQYF.